Presented here are 30 T cell receptor beta chains from one specimen sequenced in a study of human T cells and chemical hapten exposure. TCRdb reprocessed the RACE reads with MiXCR, giving one entry per CDR3 protein. The data hold around 77,000 distinct CDR3 sequences, with around 10% observed a single time. Time point of the sample: patch test 1, 2 weeks after DPC sensitization. Specified treatment: therapeutic diphenylcyclopropenone sensitization with weekly scalp DPC. The sequences come from whole blood, collected in connection with sensitization to the hapten diphenylcyclopropenone (DPC). The receptors were sampled from a woman in her thirties or forties with alopecia areata. Some clones in this sample may be carry-over from other donors' samples.

This clonotype was found many times. The rearrangement links TRBV12-3 or TRBV12-4 to TRBJ2-1; D unclear. The CDR3 is made up of 12 amino acids. Trimming shortened V by 1 base and J by 4 bases, and 2 bases separated the two germline ends. The CDR3 here is CASSLGYNEQFF. Here the CDR3 DNA reads TGTGCCAGCAGTTTAGGATACAATGAGCAGTTCTTC.

The chain combines TRBV30 with TRBJ2-7, with a possible D match to TRBD1 (6 bases). The V end was cut by 3 bases, the J end by 2 bases, with 11 bases between. Germline loops: CDR1 GTSNPN, CDR2 SVGIG (reference sequence). The CDR3 is 13 residues long. The CDR3 here is CAWRTRGTYEQYF. The CDR3 coding sequence is TGTGCCTGGAGGACCAGGGGAACCTACGAGCAGTACTTC.

This clonotype was observed many times. The chain carries TRBV11-2 and TRBJ2-7; possibly TRBD1 for D (5 bases). Germline assignment: CDR1 SGHAT and CDR2 FQNNGV. The CDR3 is 14 amino acids. Trimming pared 2 bases from V and 1 base from J, leaving 9 bases between. CDR3 residues: CASSLQGASYEQYF. CDR3 sequence (DNA): TGTGCCAGCAGCTTACAGGGCGCTTCCTACGAGCAGTACTTC. The full variable domain, with the rest looked up from reference TRBV11-2 and TRBJ2-7, is EAGVAQSPRYKIIEKRQSVAFWCNPISGHATLYWYQQILGQGPKLLIQFQNNGVVDDSQLPKDRFSAERLKGVDSTLKIQPAKLEDSAVYLCASSLQGASYEQYFGPGTRLTVT.

The sample holds many counts of this clonotype. The V call is TRBV28, the J call TRBJ2-3; 12 nucleotides line up with TRBD2. Germline lookup yields CDR1 MDHEN and CDR2 SYDVKM. The CDR3 spans 17 residues. With V trimmed by 3 bases and J by 3 bases, 7 bases remained unmatched. CDR3 DNA sequence: TGTGCCAGCAGTTTTTGGGCTAGCGGGGGGGCGACAGATACGCAGTATTTT. It specifies CASSFWASGGATDTQYF. Full variable domain (rest looked up from reference TRBV28 and TRBJ2-3): DVKVTQSSRYLVKRTGEKVFLECVQDMDHENMFWYRQDPGLGLRLIYFSYDVKMKEKGDIPEGYSVSREKKERFSLILESASTNQTSMYLCASSFWASGGATDTQYFGPGTRLTVL.

This clonotype appeared many times. J is TRBJ2-1 and V is TRBV4-3; a possible D gene is TRBD1 (5 bases). This CDR3 is 15 amino acids long. The V end was cut by 3 bases, the J end by 5 bases, with 14 bases between. Per the germline V gene, CDR1 is LGHNA and CDR2 is YSLEER. The CDR3 loop is CASSQTADLNNEQFF. In DNA form, the CDR3 reads TGCGCCAGCAGCCAGACAGCCGATTTAAACAATGAGCAGTTCTTC.

The V gene is TRBV6-6, the J gene TRBJ2-7, with 7 nucleotides matching TRBD1. Looked up from germline, CDR1 is MNHNY and CDR2 is SVGAGI (reference sequence). Losses at the gene ends were 4 bases for V and 1 base for J; bases not matched to a gene: 7. This CDR3 has 15 amino acids. The CDR3: CASSSGTAGSYEQYF. DNA for the CDR3: TGTGCCAGCAGTTCCGGGACAGCCGGATCCTACGAGCAGTACTTC.

This clonotype was recorded at least ten times. V gene TRBV5-1 combines with J gene TRBJ1-4; weak D call: TRBD1 (6 bases). The CDR3 totals 16 residues. From germline, CDR1 is SGHRS and CDR2 YFSETQ. V lost 0 bases, J lost 7 bases, and 16 bases lay in between. In DNA, the CDR3 is TGCGCCAGCAGCTTGGTTCCCAGGGGAGAGGGTGAAAAACTGTTTTTT. Protein sequence: CASSLVPRGEGEKLFF. Together with reference TRBV5-1 and TRBJ1-4, the CDR3 gives the full variable domain: KAGVTQTPRYLIKTRGQQVTLSCSPISGHRSVSWYQQTPGQGLQFLFEYFSETQRNKGNFPGRFSGRQFSNSRSEMNVSTLELGDSALYLCASSLVPRGEGEKLFFGSGTQLSVL.

This clonotype was seen repeatedly, ten times or more. This sequence joins TRBV5-4 and TRBJ2-4; possibly TRBD1 for D (5 bases). The germline V and J ends were trimmed by 3 bases and 0 bases, with 16 bases remaining between them. The CDR3 runs to 17 residues. Per germline, CDR1 SGHNT and CDR2 YYREEE (reference sequence). The CDR3 spells CASSSLAMGLAKNIQYF. In DNA form, the CDR3 reads TGTGCCAGCAGCTCCTTGGCCATGGGGCTAGCCAAAAACATTCAGTACTTC. Using reference TRBV5-4 and TRBJ2-4 for the parts outside the CDR3, the full variable domain is ETGVTQSPTHLIKTRGQQVTLRCSSQSGHNTVSWYQQALGQGPQFIFQYYREEENGRGNFPPRFSGLQFPNYSSELNVNALELDDSALYLCASSSLAMGLAKNIQYFGAGTRLSVL.

The table lists this clonotype with many counts. The rearrangement joins TRBV5-1 to TRBJ2-2; either TRBD1 or TRBD2 may fit D (6 bases each). This CDR3 is 16 amino acids long. From germline, CDR1 is SGHRS and CDR2 YFSETQ. The ends were cut back, 0 bases at V and 4 bases at J, with 13 bases in the middle. The CDR3 DNA reads TGCGCCAGCAGCTTGGAGGGGGGCTCTCGCACCGGGGAGCTGTTTTTT. As protein: CASSLEGGSRTGELFF.

This clonotype was counted at least ten times. A read error is likely, as this CDR3 ends without the conserved phenylalanine or tryptophan. V gene TRBV9 combines with J gene TRBJ2-3; 10 nucleotides line up with TRBD2. This CDR3 has 18 residues. Unmatched junction bases numbered 11, after V lost 4 bases and J lost 0 bases. Germline V gene sequence: CDR1 SGDLS, CDR2 YYNGEE. The CDR3 here is CASSPSGGGHTSTDTQYL. The CDR3 DNA is TGTGCCAGCAGCCCTAGCGGGGGCGGACATACTAGCACAGATACGCAGTATCTT.

This clonotype has just a few counts. The chain links TRBV7-6 to TRBJ2-7; D gene unclear. Between the trimmed V and J ends, which lost 4 bases and 3 bases, there was a span of 22 bases. The CDR3 sequence is 17 residues long. Germline V CDR1 and CDR2: SGHVS, FNYEAQ. In nucleotides, the CDR3 is TGTGCCAGCAGCTGGTTGAGGACCAATGCGCTATTCTACGAGCAGTACTTC. It encodes CASSWLRTNALFYEQYF. Filled out from reference TRBV7-6 and TRBJ2-7, the complete variable domain reads GAGVSQSPRYKVTKRGQDVALRCDPISGHVSLYWYRQALGQGPEFLTYFNYEAQQDKSGLPNDRFSAERPEGSISTLTIQRTEQRDSAMYRCASSWLRTNALFYEQYFGPGTRLTVT.

This clonotype was seen only a few times. The J gene is TRBJ1-1, the V gene TRBV20-1; D is unclear. In germline, CDR1 is DFQATT, CDR2 SNEGSKA (reference sequence). The CDR3 extends over 9 amino acids. Trimming took off 4 bases at V and 7 bases at J, with 4 bases between the two ends. The CDR3 reads CSANYEAFF. The CDR3 DNA follows: TGCAGTGCTAACTATGAAGCTTTCTTT.

This clonotype was picked up a small number of times. The genes are TRBV29-1 and TRBJ1-1; D is undetermined. Trimming took 6 bases from V and 6 from J, leaving 17 bases between them. The CDR3 has 13 amino acids. CDR1 SQVTM and CDR2 ANQGSEA come from the germline V gene. The DNA for the CDR3 is TGCAGCGTGGACTCCCTTGACGACGCTGAAGCTTTCTTT. This translates into CSVDSLDDAEAFF.

The genes are TRBV7-9 and TRBJ2-7; tentative D call: TRBD1 (6 bases). CDR1 is SEHNR, CDR2 FQNEAQ, per germline (reference sequence). The CDR3 loop spans 17 amino acids. V was cut by 0 bases and J by 4 bases, with 19 bases left in between. The CDR3 loop is CASSLAGTYKGTYEQYF. The CDR3 DNA follows: TGTGCCAGCAGCTTAGCCGGGACGTATAAGGGGACATACGAGCAGTACTTC. Complete variable domain (other parts from reference TRBV7-9 and TRBJ2-7): DTGVSQNPRHKITKRGQNVTFRCDPISEHNRLYWYRQTLGQGPEFLTYFQNEAQLEKSRLLSDRFSAERPKGSFSTLEIQRTEQGDSAMYLCASSLAGTYKGTYEQYFGPGTRLTVT.

This chain uses TRBV24-1 with TRBJ2-1; TRBD1 agrees at 8 bases. Germline trimming cut 4 bases from V and 9 bases from J; bases unmatched to any gene: 4. Germline lookup yields CDR1 KGHDR and CDR2 SFDVKD. The CDR3 has 13 amino acids. The CDR3 spells CATSDPTGAEQFF. CDR3 nucleotides: TGTGCCACCAGTGACCCGACAGGGGCTGAGCAGTTCTTC.

This clonotype was found many times. V usage is TRBV12-3 or TRBV12-4 and J usage is TRBJ1-2; the match to TRBD1 covers 10 bases. This CDR3 is 14 amino acids long. The ends lost 5 bases at V and 6 bases at J; junction bases unmatched: 6. CDR3 nucleotide sequence: TGTGCCAGCAGTGGGGGGACAGGGGAGAATGGCTACACCTTC. Translation gives CASSGGTGENGYTF.

There are many counts of this clonotype. V gene TRBV5-1 combines with J gene TRBJ1-1; a possible D gene is TRBD1 (5 bases). This CDR3 region has 16 residues. V lost 0 bases, J lost 0 bases, and 12 bases lay in between. The germline CDR1 and CDR2 sequences are SGHRS and YFSETQ. CDR3 amino acids: CASSLDTGTLNTEAFF. CDR3 bases: TGCGCCAGCAGCTTGGATACAGGAACCCTGAACACTGAAGCTTTCTTT. The whole variable domain, filled in from reference TRBV5-1 and TRBJ1-1, reads KAGVTQTPRYLIKTRGQQVTLSCSPISGHRSVSWYQQTPGQGLQFLFEYFSETQRNKGNFPGRFSGRQFSNSRSEMNVSTLELGDSALYLCASSLDTGTLNTEAFFGQGTRLTVV.

This sequence joins TRBV4-3 and TRBJ2-5, with a tentative D call TRBD2 (5 bases). Trimming pared 2 bases from V and 5 bases from J, leaving 9 bases between. Germline CDR1 and CDR2: LGHNA and YSLEER. This CDR3 region has 13 residues. CDR3 DNA sequence: TGCGCCAGCAGCCAACGGGGTCGGGAGACCCAGTACTTC. Amino acids: CASSQRGRETQYF.

Many counts were recorded for this clonotype. This chain uses TRBV7-2 with TRBJ2-1; the D is unclear. This CDR3 spans 13 amino acids. The germline V and J ends were trimmed by 5 bases and 7 bases, with 12 bases remaining between them. The V gene's germline CDR1 is SGHTA and CDR2 FQGNSA. The CDR3 DNA is TGTGCCAGCAGCCCCGAAGCCGGGAATGAGCAGTTCTTC. Its protein product is CASSPEAGNEQFF.

The J gene is TRBJ1-1, the V gene TRBV6-6, with D hard to call. This CDR3 contains 13 residues. Trimming stripped 0 bases from V and 10 bases from J, with 12 bases between. The germline gives CDR1 MNHNY, CDR2 SVGAGI (reference sequence). CDR3 sequence reads: CASSYSTIEGAFF. In DNA, the CDR3 is TGTGCCAGCAGTTACTCGACGATAGAAGGAGCTTTCTTT.

The rearrangement joins TRBV7-2 to TRBJ2-7; perhaps TRBD1 as D (6 bases). V lost 0 bases, J lost 2 bases, and 17 bases lay in between. Germline CDR1 SGHTA, CDR2 FQGNSA. This CDR3 spans 17 amino acids. The CDR3 DNA reads as TGTGCCAGCAGCTTAGCGGGGGCTGACCCCTGGGCCTACGAGCAGTACTTC. The encoded protein is CASSLAGADPWAYEQYF.

This clonotype was seen ten or more times. This chain uses TRBV7-2 with TRBJ2-2, with D tentatively TRBD2 (6 bases). V was cut by 2 bases and J by 6 bases, with 16 bases left in between. The germline CDR1 and CDR2 sequences are SGHTA and FQGNSA. CDR3 length equals 16 residues. The CDR3 here is CASSLMRDSAAGELFF. The CDR3 nucleotides read TGTGCCAGCAGCTTAATGCGGGACTCGGCGGCCGGGGAGCTGTTTTTT.

This clonotype has ten or more counts. The chain joins TRBV4-1 to TRBJ1-4, with D unresolved. The germline CDR1 and CDR2 sequences are MGHRA and YSYEKL. Trimming pared 0 bases from V and 0 bases from J, leaving 17 bases between. The CDR3 is made up of 19 amino acids. For the CDR3, the DNA is TGCGCCAGCAGCCAAGACAGATGCGACAACGCTACAACTAATGAAAAACTGTTTTTT. Its translation: CASSQDRCDNATTNEKLFF.

In its sample, this clonotype was seen many times. This rearrangement joins TRBV5-1 to TRBJ1-6; 8 bases fit TRBD1. Per the germline V gene, CDR1 is SGHRS and CDR2 is YFSETQ. This CDR3 has 15 amino acids. The V gene end was trimmed by 4 bases and the J gene end by 7 bases; junction bases not matched to a gene: 7. CDR3 region: CASSPQGAGNSPLHF. CDR3 nucleotides: TGCGCCAGCAGCCCGCAGGGGGCCGGGAATTCACCCCTCCACTTT.

The count of this clonotype is one. The V and J genes are TRBV20-1 and TRBJ1-3; 8 bases agree with TRBD1. There are 14 residues in the CDR3. From germline, CDR1 is DFQATT and CDR2 SNEGSKA (reference sequence). Losses at the gene ends were 6 bases for V and 8 bases for J; bases not matched to a gene: 12. CDR3 DNA sequence: TGCAGTGCCAGGGACAGGAATTCAGGTGACACCATATATTTT. This gives the protein CSARDRNSGDTIYF.

The rearrangement uses TRBV7-2 and TRBJ2-2, with D maybe TRBD1 (6 bases). This CDR3 has 17 amino acids. V lost 3 bases, J lost 4 bases, and 18 bases lay in between. Germline CDR1 and CDR2: SGHTA and FQGNSA. The CDR3, as DNA: TGTGCCAGCAGCTTCCCCGGGACAACTGGATTCACCGGGGAGCTGTTTTTT. This encodes CASSFPGTTGFTGELFF.

This clonotype was seen repeatedly, ten times or more. An end of the junction differs from the germline gene, which may be a read error. V and J are TRBV10-3 and TRBJ1-2; 7 bases line up with TRBD1. The CDR3 contains 11 residues. Germline values: CDR1 ENHRY, CDR2 SYGVKD. The CDR3 region has the DNA TGTGCCATCAGTGAGGGACAGGAGGGCTCCTTC. It encodes CAISEGQEGSF.

The chain is built from TRBV27 and TRBJ1-4; D is perhaps TRBD1 (6 bases). Between the trimmed V and J ends, which lost 8 bases and 3 bases, there was a span of 19 bases. This CDR3 is 16 amino acids long. The V gene's germline CDR1 is MNHEY and CDR2 SMNVEV (reference sequence). The CDR3 nucleotides are TGTGCCAGCTCCTTGGGGTTGGACAGAGCTAATGAAAAACTGTTTTTT. This sequence encodes CASSLGLDRANEKLFF.

This clonotype was detected a few times. This rearrangement joins TRBV27 to TRBJ2-7, with a tentative D call TRBD2 (5 bases). In germline, CDR1 is MNHEY, CDR2 SMNVEV (reference sequence). CDR3 length: 14 amino acids. Trimming took 3 bases from V and 2 from J, leaving 11 bases between them. CDR3 in DNA: TGTGCCAGCAGTTTCGGACTGGGGACCTACGAGCAGTACTTC. Translation gives CASSFGLGTYEQYF.

This clonotype was picked up many times. The chain carries TRBV29-1 and TRBJ2-5; D is possibly TRBD1 or TRBD2 (5 bases each). CDR3 length: 15 residues. The germline gives CDR1 SQVTM, CDR2 ANQGSEA. V lost 6 bases to trimming and J lost 2 bases, with 19 bases between them. In DNA form, the CDR3 reads TGCAGCGTATCCCCTTTTTCGGGGCCACAAGAGACCCAGTACTTC. Protein sequence: CSVSPFSGPQETQYF.